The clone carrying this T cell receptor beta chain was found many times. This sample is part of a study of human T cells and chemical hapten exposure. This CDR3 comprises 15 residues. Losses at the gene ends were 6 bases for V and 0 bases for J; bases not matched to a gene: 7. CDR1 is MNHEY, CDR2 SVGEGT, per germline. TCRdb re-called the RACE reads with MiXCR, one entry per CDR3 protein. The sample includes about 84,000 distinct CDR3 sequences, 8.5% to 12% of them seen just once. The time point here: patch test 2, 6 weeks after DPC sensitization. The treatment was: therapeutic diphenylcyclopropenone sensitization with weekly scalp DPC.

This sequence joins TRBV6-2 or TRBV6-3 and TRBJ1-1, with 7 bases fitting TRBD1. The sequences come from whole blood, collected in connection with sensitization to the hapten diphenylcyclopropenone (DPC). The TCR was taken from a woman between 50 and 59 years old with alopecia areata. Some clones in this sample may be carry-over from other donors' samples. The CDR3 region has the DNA TGTGCCAGCAGGTCCGCAGGGGGACTGAACACTGAAGCTTTCTTT. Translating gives CASRSAGGLNTEAFF.